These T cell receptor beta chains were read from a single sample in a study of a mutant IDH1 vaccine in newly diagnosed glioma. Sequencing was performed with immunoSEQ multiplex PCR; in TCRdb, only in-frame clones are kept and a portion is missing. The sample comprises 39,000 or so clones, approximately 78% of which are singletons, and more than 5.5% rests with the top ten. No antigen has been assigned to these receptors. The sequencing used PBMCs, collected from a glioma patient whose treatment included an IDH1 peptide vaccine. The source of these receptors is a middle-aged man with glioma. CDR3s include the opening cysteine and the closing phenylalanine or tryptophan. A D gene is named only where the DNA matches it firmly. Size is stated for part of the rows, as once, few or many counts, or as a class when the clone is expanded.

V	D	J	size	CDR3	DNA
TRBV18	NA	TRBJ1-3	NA	CASSPGQGPGNTIYF	TGTGCCAGCTCACCAGGGCAGGGACCAGGAAACACCATATATTTT
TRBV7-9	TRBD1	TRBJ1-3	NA	CASSLDQGAAGNTIYF	TGTGCCAGCAGCTTAGATCAGGGGGCGGCTGGAAACACCATATATTTT
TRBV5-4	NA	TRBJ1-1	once	CASSLYPGMNTEAFF	TGTGCCAGCAGCTTGTACCCAGGGATGAACACTGAAGCTTTCTTT
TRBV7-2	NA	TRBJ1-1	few	CASSSLADTEAFF	TGTGCCAGCAGCTCATTGGCGGACACTGAAGCTTTCTTT
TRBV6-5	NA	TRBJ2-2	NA	CASSYRAGELFF	TGTGCCAGCAGTTACAGGGCCGGGGAGCTGTTTTTT
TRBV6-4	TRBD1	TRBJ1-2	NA	CASRRGTGDYGYTF	TGTGCCAGCAGGCGCGGGACAGGGGACTATGGCTACACCTTC
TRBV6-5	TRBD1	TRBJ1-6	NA	CASSWGQVGSPLHF	TGTGCCAGCAGTTGGGGACAGGTCGGCTCACCCCTCCACTTT
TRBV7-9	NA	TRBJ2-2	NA	CASSLTGQLAGELFF	TGTGCCAGCAGCTTGACGGGGCAGTTGGCCGGGGAGCTGTTTTTT
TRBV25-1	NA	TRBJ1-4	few	CASSERGSSGTNEKLFF	TGTGCCAGCAGTGAACGAGGGAGCAGTGGAACTAATGAAAAACTGTTTTTT
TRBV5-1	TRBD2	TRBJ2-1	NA	CASSSIAGAYNEQFF	TGCGCCAGCAGCTCAATAGCGGGGGCCTACAATGAGCAGTTCTTC
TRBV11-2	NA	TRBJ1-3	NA	CASSSGVNTIYF	TGTGCCAGCAGCTCAGGTGTAAACACCATATATTTT
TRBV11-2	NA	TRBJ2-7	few	CASSLGRGGRLSSYEQYF	TGTGCCAGCAGCTTAGGGCGCGGCGGACGCCTTAGCTCCTACGAGCAGTACTTC
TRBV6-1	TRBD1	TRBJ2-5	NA	CASRDRRETQYF	TGTGCCAGCAGGGACAGGAGAGAGACCCAGTACTTC
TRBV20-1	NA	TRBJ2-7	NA	CSALQGSRQYF	TGCAGTGCTTTACAGGGAAGTAGGCAGTACTTC
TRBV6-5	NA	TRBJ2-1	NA	CASSPRGGEQFF	TGTGCCAGCAGTCCCCGTGGGGGTGAGCAGTTCTTC
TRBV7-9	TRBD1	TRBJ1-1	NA	CASGQVNTEAFF	TGTGCCAGTGGACAGGTGAACACTGAAGCTTTCTTT
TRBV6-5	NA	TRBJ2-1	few	CASSSTENNEQFF	TGTGCCAGCAGTTCGACTGAAAACAATGAGCAGTTCTTC
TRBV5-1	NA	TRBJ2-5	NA	CASSLGGRRKETQYF	TGCGCCAGCAGCTTGGGAGGTCGCCGGAAGGAGACCCAGTACTTC
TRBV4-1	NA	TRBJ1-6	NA	CASSQEVEDSISPLHF	TGCGCCAGCAGCCAGGAGGTCGAGGACAGCATCTCACCCCTCCACTTT
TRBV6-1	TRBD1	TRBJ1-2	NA	CASSEGSGQYYGYTF	TGTGCCAGCAGTGAAGGGTCGGGACAGTACTATGGCTACACCTTC
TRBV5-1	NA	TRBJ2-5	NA	CASSSGFQETQYF	TGCGCCAGCAGCTCTGGTTTCCAAGAGACCCAGTACTTC
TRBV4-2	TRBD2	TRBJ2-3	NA	CASSPEGEAGVDTQYF	TGTGCCAGCAGCCCCGAGGGAGAGGCGGGGGTAGATACGCAGTATTTT
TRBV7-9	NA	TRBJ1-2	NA	CASSLDFRDGYTF	TGTGCCAGCAGCTTAGATTTCCGGGACGGCTACACCTTC
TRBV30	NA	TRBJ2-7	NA	CASAPDVIGNEQYF	TGTGCCTCGGCCCCCGACGTAATTGGGAACGAGCAGTACTTC
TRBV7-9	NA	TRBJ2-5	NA	CASSSSEFRRAQYF	TGTGCCAGCAGCTCATCCGAGTTCCGTCGGGCCCAGTACTTC
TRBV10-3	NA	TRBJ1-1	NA	CAISESSGALNTEAFF	TGTGCCATCAGTGAGTCATCAGGGGCCCTGAACACTGAAGCTTTCTTT
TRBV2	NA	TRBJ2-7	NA	CASSEALPYEQYF	TGTGCCAGCAGTGAAGCGCTTCCGTACGAGCAGTACTTC
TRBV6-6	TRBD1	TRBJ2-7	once	CASSPIRDRVFQYF	TGTGCCAGCAGTCCAATCAGGGACAGGGTTTTTCAGTACTTC
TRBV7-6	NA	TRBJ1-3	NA	CASSLRGNTIYF	TGTGCCAGCAGCTTGCGAGGAAACACCATATATTTT
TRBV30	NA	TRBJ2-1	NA	CAWSSLGGNNEQFF	TGTGCCTGGAGTTCTCTCGGGGGAAACAATGAGCAGTTCTTC
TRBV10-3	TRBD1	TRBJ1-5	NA	CAISETGGLGQPQHF	TGTGCCATCAGTGAAACAGGGGGCCTGGGTCAGCCCCAGCATTTT
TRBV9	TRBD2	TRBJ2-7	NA	CASSATSGGHREQYF	TGTGCCAGCAGCGCGACTAGCGGGGGCCATAGGGAGCAGTACTTC
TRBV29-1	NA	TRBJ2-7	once	CSVSSGQGYEQYF	TGCAGCGTCTCCTCCGGGCAGGGCTACGAGCAGTACTTC
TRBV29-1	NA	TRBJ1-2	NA	CSVSEGRYGYTF	TGCAGCGTAAGCGAGGGACGGTATGGCTACACCTTC
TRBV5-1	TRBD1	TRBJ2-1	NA	CASRGQGGDEQFF	TGCGCCAGCAGAGGACAGGGGGGCGATGAGCAGTTCTTC
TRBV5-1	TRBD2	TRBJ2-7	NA	CASSPTIAGGSYEQYF	TGCGCCAGCAGCCCGACGATAGCGGGGGGCTCCTACGAGCAGTACTTC
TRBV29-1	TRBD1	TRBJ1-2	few	CSVGGQGLSYTF	TGCAGCGTTGGGGGACAGGGGTTGAGCTACACCTTC
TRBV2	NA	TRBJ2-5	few	CASSPEGARLAGQETQYF	TGTGCCAGCAGTCCGGAGGGGGCTAGGTTAGCGGGGCAAGAGACCCAGTACTTC
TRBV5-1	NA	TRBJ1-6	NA	CASTNEGMNSPLHF	TGCGCCAGCACGAACGAGGGGATGAATTCACCCCTCCACTTT
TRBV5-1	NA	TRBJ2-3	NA	CASSLAVGGHGDTQYF	TGCGCCAGCAGCTTGGCCGTGGGGGGGCATGGAGATACGCAGTATTTT
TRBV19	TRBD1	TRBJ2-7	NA	CASMGQGRYEQYF	TGTGCCAGTATGGGACAGGGTAGGTACGAGCAGTACTTC
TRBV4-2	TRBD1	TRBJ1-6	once	CASRTGGGSPLHF	TGTGCCAGCAGAACAGGGGGTGGCTCACCCCTCCACTTT
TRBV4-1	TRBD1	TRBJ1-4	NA	CASSQPGQGEKLFF	TGCGCCAGCAGCCAACCCGGACAGGGGGAAAAACTGTTTTTT
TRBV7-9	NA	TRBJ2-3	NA	CASSPRGSSTDTQYF	TGTGCCAGCAGCCCTCGGGGGTCCAGCACAGATACGCAGTATTTT
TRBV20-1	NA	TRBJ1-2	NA	CSAPLGAGYTF	TGCAGTGCTCCGTTGGGCGCTGGCTACACCTTC
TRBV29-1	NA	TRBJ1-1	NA	CSVDSRRGQNTEAFF	TGCAGCGTTGACAGCCGCAGAGGGCAGAACACTGAAGCTTTCTTT
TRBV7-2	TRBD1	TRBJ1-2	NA	CASSLGFMGQGILNYGYTF	TGTGCCAGCAGCTTAGGCTTCATGGGACAGGGGATCCTGAACTATGGCTACACCTTC
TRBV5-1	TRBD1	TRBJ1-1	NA	CASTSTGDEAFF	TGCGCCAGCACCTCGACAGGGGACGAAGCTTTCTTT
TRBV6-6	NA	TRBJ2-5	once	CASSKYAGSQETQYF	TGTGCCAGCAGCAAATACGCAGGGAGTCAAGAGACCCAGTACTTC
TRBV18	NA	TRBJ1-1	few	CASSPQGNGNTEAFF	TGTGCCAGCTCACCCCAGGGGAATGGAAACACTGAAGCTTTCTTT